The present T cell receptor beta chain was sequenced within a study of Ad26.COV2.S vaccination and SARS-CoV-2 variants. Study-wide points: Using TCR breadth and depth analyses may have led to underestimated total T cell responses.

Worth noting for this clone: The antigen remains undetermined.

This CDR3 is built from 14 residues. CDR1 and CDR2 from the germline V gene are MNHEY and SVGAGI. Trimming removed 10 bases from V and 6 bases from J; junction bases left unmatched: 9. The repertoire was sequenced with immunoSEQ multiplex PCR; TCRdb's copy has only in-frame clones and lacks some. The sample records 400,000 to 500,000 clones, 89% being singletons. The treatment: 15 to 20 received Ad26.COV2.S at low or high dose, single or two shots; several received placebo; per-sample allocation not given. Samples came from day 63 after the first vaccine or placebo injection. The receptor's source is a person between 18 and 65 years old who received the Ad26.COV2.S COVID-19 vaccine or a placebo. The rearrangement links TRBV6-5 to TRBJ1-4; 9 bases are shared with TRBD1. The source material was peripheral blood, sampled in a trial of Ad26.COV2.S vaccine versus placebo. CDR3 sequence: CATGPGQGHEKLFF. The CDR3 nucleotides read TGTGCCACAGGACCGGGACAGGGTCATGAAAAACTGTTTTTT.